Listed below are T cell receptor beta chains from one sample, sequenced in a study of T cell repertoires in cytomegalovirus infection. MiXCR, run by TCRdb on the reads, gives a single entry per CDR3 protein. This sample has about 500,000 distinct CDR3 sequences, with about 33% found just once. No antigen has been identified for these receptors. The source material was cultured PBMCs, sampled from culture after CMV antigen stimulation. These receptors came from a human donor in good health (CMV status not recorded). Some clones in this sample may be carry-over from other donors' samples. CDR3s include the opening cysteine and the closing phenylalanine or tryptophan. D genes are given only for firm matches. A clone size is listed for some rows: how often the clone was seen (once, few, many), or a class if it is expanded.

d_call: NA
v_call: TRBV7-9
j_call: TRBJ1-1
clone_size: NA
cdr3_nt: TGTGCCAGCAGTTCCGGCATCTTGAACACTGAAGCTTTCTTT
cdr3_aa: CASSSGILNTEAFF

d_call: NA
v_call: TRBV11-2
j_call: TRBJ2-2
clone_size: few
cdr3_nt: TGTGCCAGCAGCTTAGCGGGAGCGAGCACCGGGGAGCTGTTTTTT
cdr3_aa: CASSLAGASTGELFF

d_call: NA
v_call: TRBV28
j_call: TRBJ2-3
clone_size: NA
cdr3_nt: TGTGCCAGCACCGGACCCCTAAGCTCCCGGGCGTCAGATACGCAGTATTTT
cdr3_aa: CASTGPLSSRASDTQYF

d_call: TRBD2
v_call: TRBV12-3/TRBV12-4
j_call: TRBJ2-3
clone_size: NA
cdr3_nt: TGTGCCAGCAGTTTACGGACTAGCGGGACGAGCACAGATACGCAGTATTTT
cdr3_aa: CASSLRTSGTSTDTQYF

d_call: TRBD2
v_call: TRBV29-1
j_call: TRBJ2-1
clone_size: NA
cdr3_nt: TGCAGCGTGGTAGTCGGACTAGCGGGAGGTTGGTTCTTC
cdr3_aa: CSVVVGLAGGWFF

d_call: NA
v_call: TRBV20-1
j_call: TRBJ1-5
clone_size: NA
cdr3_nt: TGCAGTGCTAGAATAACGGCGGTAGATAGCAATCAGCCCCAGCATTTT
cdr3_aa: CSARITAVDSNQPQHF

d_call: TRBD1
v_call: TRBV12-3/TRBV12-4
j_call: TRBJ1-2
clone_size: NA
cdr3_nt: TGTGCCAGCACCGAGGGACAGCGGAACTATGGCTACACCTTC
cdr3_aa: CASTEGQRNYGYTF

d_call: TRBD1
v_call: TRBV7-2
j_call: TRBJ1-1
clone_size: many
cdr3_nt: TGTGCCAGCAGCTTGACAGGGAGGAACACTGAAGCTTTCTTT
cdr3_aa: CASSLTGRNTEAFF

d_call: NA
v_call: TRBV7-9
j_call: TRBJ2-1
clone_size: few
cdr3_nt: TGTGCCAGCACCCCGGGGTCCTACAATGAGCAGTTCTTC
cdr3_aa: CASTPGSYNEQFF

d_call: TRBD1
v_call: TRBV11-2
j_call: TRBJ2-3
clone_size: few
cdr3_nt: TGTGCCAGCAGACAGACGGACAGGGGGCGTCCAGATACGCAGTATTTT
cdr3_aa: CASRQTDRGRPDTQYF

d_call: NA
v_call: TRBV7-6
j_call: TRBJ2-1
clone_size: few
cdr3_nt: TGTGCCAGCAGCTTAGCGCGCGGGCGGAGGCGCAATGAGCAGTTCTTC
cdr3_aa: CASSLARGRRRNEQFF

d_call: TRBD1
v_call: TRBV19
j_call: TRBJ2-4
clone_size: NA
cdr3_nt: TGTGCCAGTAGTTCGGGGACAGGGCAGGGGGCCAAAAACATTCAGTACTTC
cdr3_aa: CASSSGTGQGAKNIQYF

d_call: NA
v_call: TRBV4-3
j_call: TRBJ2-1
clone_size: NA
cdr3_nt: TGCGCCAGCAGCCAAGATCTCGGGGGCAGACCTTACAATGAGCAGTTCTTC
cdr3_aa: CASSQDLGGRPYNEQFF

d_call: TRBD2
v_call: TRBV7-2
j_call: TRBJ2-5
clone_size: many
cdr3_nt: TGTGCCAGCAGCTTAGGGACCCTAGCGGGACAAGAGACCCAGTACTTC
cdr3_aa: CASSLGTLAGQETQYF

d_call: NA
v_call: TRBV18
j_call: TRBJ2-5
clone_size: few
cdr3_nt: TGTGCCAGCTCACCGCGCAGGGAAGGGACCCAGTACTTC
cdr3_aa: CASSPRREGTQYF

d_call: NA
v_call: TRBV6-2/TRBV6-3
j_call: TRBJ2-5
clone_size: few
cdr3_nt: TGTGCCAGCAGTTCGGAACTCCGGTCAGAGACCCAGTACTTC
cdr3_aa: CASSSELRSETQYF

d_call: NA
v_call: TRBV12-3/TRBV12-4
j_call: TRBJ1-6
clone_size: NA
cdr3_nt: TGTGCCATCAGTTTCGTCCGGCGGAATTATAATTCACCCCTCCACTTT
cdr3_aa: CAISFVRRNYNSPLHF

d_call: TRBD1
v_call: TRBV20-1
j_call: TRBJ2-3
clone_size: NA
cdr3_nt: TGCAGTGCTAGAGATTCAGGGACAGGGGCGGGAGATACGCAGTATTTT
cdr3_aa: CSARDSGTGAGDTQYF

d_call: TRBD1
v_call: TRBV28
j_call: TRBJ1-1
clone_size: NA
cdr3_nt: TGTGCCAGCAGTTCGGGACAGATGGCGGGGACTGAAGCTTTCTTT
cdr3_aa: CASSSGQMAGTEAFF

d_call: NA
v_call: TRBV6-2/TRBV6-3
j_call: TRBJ1-2
clone_size: NA
cdr3_nt: TGTGCCAGCAGCCCCCATCAGGTCGGTGGCTACACCTTC
cdr3_aa: CASSPHQVGGYTF

d_call: NA
v_call: TRBV6-5
j_call: TRBJ1-1
clone_size: few
cdr3_nt: TGTGCCAGCAGTCGGGTCCGGTGGAACACTGAAGCTTTCTTT
cdr3_aa: CASSRVRWNTEAFF

d_call: NA
v_call: TRBV4-1
j_call: TRBJ1-3
clone_size: few
cdr3_nt: TGCGCCAGCAGCCAAGATCGAGGGGCGGGAAGAGGCACCATATATTTT
cdr3_aa: CASSQDRGAGRGTIYF

d_call: NA
v_call: TRBV19
j_call: TRBJ2-1
clone_size: few
cdr3_nt: TGTGCCAGTAGTCTGCCCTTGGTAGCCCCATACAATGAGCAGTTCTTC
cdr3_aa: CASSLPLVAPYNEQFF

d_call: NA
v_call: TRBV7-3
j_call: TRBJ2-1
clone_size: NA
cdr3_nt: TGTGCCAGCAGCTTAGGCCTGGGCGTGCGTTATGAGCAGTTCTTC
cdr3_aa: CASSLGLGVRYEQFF

d_call: TRBD2
v_call: TRBV7-2
j_call: TRBJ2-2
clone_size: few
cdr3_nt: TGTGCCAGCAGCTTAGATGGTAGGACTAGCGGGGCCCTAAGGACCGGGGAGCTGTTTTTT
cdr3_aa: CASSLDGRTSGALRTGELFF

d_call: NA
v_call: TRBV7-2
j_call: TRBJ2-2
clone_size: NA
cdr3_nt: TGTGCCAGCAGCTTAGGAGGGCGGAGCACCGGGGAGCTGTTTTTT
cdr3_aa: CASSLGGRSTGELFF

d_call: NA
v_call: TRBV5-3
j_call: TRBJ2-1
clone_size: NA
cdr3_nt: TGTGCCAGCAGCTCGGGACACCTCTCCTACAATGAGCAGTTCTTC
cdr3_aa: CASSSGHLSYNEQFF

d_call: NA
v_call: TRBV7-6
j_call: TRBJ2-2
clone_size: few
cdr3_nt: TGTGCCAGCAGCTTATCCACCACATCGAACACCGGGGAGCTGTTTTTT
cdr3_aa: CASSLSTTSNTGELFF

d_call: NA
v_call: TRBV29-1
j_call: TRBJ1-3
clone_size: few
cdr3_nt: TGCAGCGTTGCTGAGGCTGGAAACACCATATATTTT
cdr3_aa: CSVAEAGNTIYF